This T cell receptor (beta chain) is drawn from a study of somatic mutations in cytotoxic T cells in rheumatoid arthritis. On the study more broadly: Flow cytometry sorted some V beta antibody-stained T-cell populations to nearly 100% purity, V beta1+ cells among them being sequenced for TCRB.

The V gene's germline CDR1 is SEHNR and CDR2 FQNEAQ (reference sequence). This CDR3 is 14 amino acids long. Trimming pared 1 base from V and 6 bases from J, leaving 9 bases between. Sequencing was performed with immunoSEQ multiplex PCR; in TCRdb, only in-frame clones are kept and a portion is missing. The repertoire consists of tens of thousands of clones, with about 83% occurring once and the leading ten covering about an eighth. Positive magnetic bead selection separated CD4+ and CD8+ cells, and flow cytometry confirmed purity. In its sample, this clone was seen a few times. This TCR was recovered from an adult with rheumatoid arthritis. Specimen: CD8+ T cells sorted from blood. The chain carries TRBV7-9 and TRBJ2-2; unclear D gene. This CDR3 is CASSLVLVPGELFF. The CDR3 bases are TGTGCCAGCAGCTTAGTGTTAGTTCCCGGGGAGCTGTTTTTT.